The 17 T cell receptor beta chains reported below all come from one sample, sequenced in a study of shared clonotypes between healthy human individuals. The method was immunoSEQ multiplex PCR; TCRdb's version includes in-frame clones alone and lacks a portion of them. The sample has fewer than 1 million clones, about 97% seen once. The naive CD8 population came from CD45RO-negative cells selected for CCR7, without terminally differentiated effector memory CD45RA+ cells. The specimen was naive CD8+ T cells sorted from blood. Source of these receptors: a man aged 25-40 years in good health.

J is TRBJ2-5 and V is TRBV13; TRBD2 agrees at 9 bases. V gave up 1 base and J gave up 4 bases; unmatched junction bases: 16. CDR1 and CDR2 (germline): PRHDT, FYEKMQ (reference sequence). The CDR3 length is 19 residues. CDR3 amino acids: CASSLAGSASGNNGETQYF. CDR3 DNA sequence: TGTGCCAGCAGCTTAGCCGGGTCGGCTAGCGGGAATAACGGAGAGACCCAGTACTTC.

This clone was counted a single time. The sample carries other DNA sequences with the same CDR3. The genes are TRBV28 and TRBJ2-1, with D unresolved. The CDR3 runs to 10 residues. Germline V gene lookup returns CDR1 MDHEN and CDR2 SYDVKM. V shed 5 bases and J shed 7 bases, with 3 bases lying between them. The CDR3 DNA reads TGTGCCAGCAGTCTAAATGAGCAGTTCTTC. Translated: CASSLNEQFF.

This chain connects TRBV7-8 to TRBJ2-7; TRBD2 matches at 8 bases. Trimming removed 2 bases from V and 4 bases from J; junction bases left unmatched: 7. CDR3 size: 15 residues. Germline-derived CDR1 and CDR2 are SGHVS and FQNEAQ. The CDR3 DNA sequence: TGTGCCAGCAGCTTATCCCTAGCGGGCGTTTACGAGCAGTACTTC. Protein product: CASSLSLAGVYEQYF.

CDR3 sequence (DNA): TGTGCCAGCAGCTTGGCAGGTCGAAACTACGAGCAGTACTTC. This sequence encodes CASSLAGRNYEQYF. The rearrangement uses TRBV5-6 and TRBJ2-7; no clear D. V gave up 0 bases and J gave up 3 bases, with 10 bases separating them. The CDR3 spans 14 residues. Germline CDR1 and CDR2: SGHDT and YYEEEE.

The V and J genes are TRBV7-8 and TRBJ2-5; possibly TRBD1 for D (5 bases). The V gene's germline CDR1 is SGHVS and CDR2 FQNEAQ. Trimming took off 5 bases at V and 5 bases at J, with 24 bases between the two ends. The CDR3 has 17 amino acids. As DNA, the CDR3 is TGTGCCAGCAGCCATTACTCCGCCAGGGTTGAGTCGGAGACCCAGTACTTC. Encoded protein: CASSHYSARVESETQYF. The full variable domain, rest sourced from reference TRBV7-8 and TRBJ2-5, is GAGVSQSPRYKVAKRGQDVALRCDPISGHVSLFWYQQALGQGPEFLTYFQNEAQLDKSGLPSDRFFAERPEGSVSTLKIQRTQQEDSAVYLCASSHYSARVESETQYFGPGTRLLVL.

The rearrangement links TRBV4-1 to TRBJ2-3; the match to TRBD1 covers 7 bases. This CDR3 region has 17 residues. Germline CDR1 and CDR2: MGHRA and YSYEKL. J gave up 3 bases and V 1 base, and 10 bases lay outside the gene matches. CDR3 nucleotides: TGCGCCAGCAGCCAAGGGGACAGAGGTATCGGGACAGATACGCAGTATTTT. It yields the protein CASSQGDRGIGTDTQYF.

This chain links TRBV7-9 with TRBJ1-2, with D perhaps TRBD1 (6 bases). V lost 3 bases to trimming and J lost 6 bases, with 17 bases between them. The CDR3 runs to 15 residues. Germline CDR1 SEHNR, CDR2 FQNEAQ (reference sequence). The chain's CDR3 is CASSFGGTGQNGYTF. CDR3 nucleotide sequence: TGTGCCAGCAGCTTCGGGGGTACAGGACAGAATGGCTACACCTTC.

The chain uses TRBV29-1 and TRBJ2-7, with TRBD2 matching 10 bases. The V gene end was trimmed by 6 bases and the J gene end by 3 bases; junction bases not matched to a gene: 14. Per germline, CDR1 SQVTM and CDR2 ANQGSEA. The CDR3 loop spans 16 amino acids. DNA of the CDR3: TGCAGCGTCGATAACCACGGGACTAGCGAGATCTACGAGCAGTACTTC. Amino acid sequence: CSVDNHGTSEIYEQYF.

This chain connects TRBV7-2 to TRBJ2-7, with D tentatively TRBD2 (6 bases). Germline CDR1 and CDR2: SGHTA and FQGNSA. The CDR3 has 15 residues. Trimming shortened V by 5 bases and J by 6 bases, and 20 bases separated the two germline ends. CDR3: CASSQSGGVAGEQYF. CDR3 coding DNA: TGTGCCAGCAGCCAGTCCGGGGGAGTCGCTGGCGAGCAGTACTTC.

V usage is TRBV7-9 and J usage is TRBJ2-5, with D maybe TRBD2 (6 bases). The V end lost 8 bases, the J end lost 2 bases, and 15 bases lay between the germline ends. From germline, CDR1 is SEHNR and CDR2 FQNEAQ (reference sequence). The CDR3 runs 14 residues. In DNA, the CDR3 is TGTGCCAGCTGCCAGGACTACCAACAAGAGACCCAGTACTTC. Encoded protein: CASCQDYQQETQYF.

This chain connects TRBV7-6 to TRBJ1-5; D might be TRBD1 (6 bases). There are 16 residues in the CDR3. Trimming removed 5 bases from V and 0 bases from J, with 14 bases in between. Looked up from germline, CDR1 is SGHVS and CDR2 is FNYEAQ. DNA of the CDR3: TGTGCCAGCAGCAAGGGGGGGCCTTATAGCAATCAGCCCCAGCATTTT. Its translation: CASSKGGPYSNQPQHF.

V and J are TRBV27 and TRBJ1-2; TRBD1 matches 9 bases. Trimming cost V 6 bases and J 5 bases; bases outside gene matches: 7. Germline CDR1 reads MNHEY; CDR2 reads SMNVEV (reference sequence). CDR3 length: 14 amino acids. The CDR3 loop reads CASRYTGGWYGYTF. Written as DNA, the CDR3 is TGTGCCAGCAGGTATACAGGGGGCTGGTATGGCTACACCTTC.

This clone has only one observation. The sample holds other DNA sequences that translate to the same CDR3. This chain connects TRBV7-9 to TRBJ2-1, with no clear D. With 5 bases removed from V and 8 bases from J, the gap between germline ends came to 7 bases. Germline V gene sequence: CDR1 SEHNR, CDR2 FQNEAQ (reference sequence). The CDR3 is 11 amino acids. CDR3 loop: CASSRGDEQFF. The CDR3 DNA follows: TGTGCCAGCAGCCGCGGAGATGAGCAGTTCTTC.

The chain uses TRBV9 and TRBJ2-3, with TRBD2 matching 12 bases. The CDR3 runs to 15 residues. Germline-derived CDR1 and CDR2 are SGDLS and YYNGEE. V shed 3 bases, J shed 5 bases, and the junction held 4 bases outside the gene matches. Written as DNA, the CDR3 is TGTGCCAGCAGCGCTAGCGGGAGGGCCGTAGATACGCAGTATTTT. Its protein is CASSASGRAVDTQYF.

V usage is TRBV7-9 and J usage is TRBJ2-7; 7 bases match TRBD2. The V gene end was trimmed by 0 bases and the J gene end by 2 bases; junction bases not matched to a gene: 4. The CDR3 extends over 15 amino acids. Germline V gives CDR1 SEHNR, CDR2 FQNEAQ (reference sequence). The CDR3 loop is CASSLAAGLTYEQYF. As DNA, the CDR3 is TGTGCCAGCAGCTTAGCGGCGGGACTAACCTACGAGCAGTACTTC.

The CDR3 bases are TGTGCCAGCAGTCCACTTCCAGGGACAGGGAAAGAAAAACTGTTTTTT. Amino acid sequence: CASSPLPGTGKEKLFF. The genes are TRBV27 and TRBJ1-4; TRBD1 matches at 9 bases. Germline CDR1 MNHEY, CDR2 SMNVEV (reference sequence). There are 16 residues in the CDR3. With 5 bases clipped from V and 8 bases from J, the junction kept 12 bases outside the gene matches.

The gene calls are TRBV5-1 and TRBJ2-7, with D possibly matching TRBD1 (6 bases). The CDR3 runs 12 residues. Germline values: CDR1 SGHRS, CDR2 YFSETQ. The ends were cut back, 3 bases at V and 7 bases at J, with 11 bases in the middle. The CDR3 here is CASSYDRSEQYF. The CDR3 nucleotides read TGCGCCAGCAGCTATGACAGGTCAGAGCAGTACTTC.